This T cell receptor (beta chain) was profiled in a study of T-cell memory formation after mild COVID-19. Study details: Clustering of TCRs was largely donor specific. Notes on the study in general: CD4+ clones that contracted lay mainly in CM and EM; CD8+ ones lay in EMRA.

Amplification by 5'RACE using constant-segment primers produced TCR alpha and TCR beta cDNA libraries that carried sample barcodes and UMIs. MiXCR, run by TCRdb on the 5' RACE reads, gives a single entry per CDR3 protein. Of 180,000 or so distinct CDR3 sequences in the sample, around 10% are singletons; the top ten hold 3.5% to 4.5%. V lost 3 bases and J 5 bases, leaving 11 bases between the germline ends. The CDR3 contains 13 residues. Germline-derived CDR1 and CDR2 are SGHRS and YFSETQ. Comments on this clonotype: What it binds is not known.

J is TRBJ1-1 and V is TRBV5-1; tentative D call: TRBD1 (5 bases). Material: PBMCs or a T cell subset sorted from them (not recorded which). The TCR was taken from a man aged 18 to 30 who had mild COVID-19 (a few samples of this study predate the infection). Cell type and time point are not known. The CDR3 region is CASSWGGGTEAFF. The CDR3 DNA reads as TGCGCCAGCAGCTGGGGTGGGGGGACTGAAGCTTTCTTT.